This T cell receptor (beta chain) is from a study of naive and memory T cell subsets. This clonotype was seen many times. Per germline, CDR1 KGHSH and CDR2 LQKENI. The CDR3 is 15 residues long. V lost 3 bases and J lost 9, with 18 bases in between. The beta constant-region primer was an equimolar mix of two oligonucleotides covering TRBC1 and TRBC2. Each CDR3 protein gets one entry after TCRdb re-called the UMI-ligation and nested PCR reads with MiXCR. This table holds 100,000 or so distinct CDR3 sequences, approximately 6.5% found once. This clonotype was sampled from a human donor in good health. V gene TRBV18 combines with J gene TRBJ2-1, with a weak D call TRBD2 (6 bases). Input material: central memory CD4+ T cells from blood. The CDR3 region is CASSPRLGGAGEQFF. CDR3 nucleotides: TGTGCCAGCTCACCCAGACTAGGTGGGGCCGGTGAGCAGTTCTTC.